The entry below describes one T cell receptor (beta chain). The antigen is not known. Generated by immunoSEQ multiplex PCR, the TCRdb table keeps only in-frame clones and is missing some. Found here are approximately 80,000 clones, under 80% of them singletons; the top ten hold about 20%. The data derive from a study of radiotherapy plus CTLA-4 blockade in lung cancer. In the study overall: Disease control was achieved by about 29% of patients, and objective responses by about 19%.

Per the germline V gene, CDR1 is MGHRA and CDR2 is YSYEKL. The CDR3 has 15 amino acids. The junction had 10 bases not matched to a gene; V was cut back by 4 bases and J by 5 bases. Focal radiation with ipilimumab CTLA-4 blockade was given to patients with chemo-refractory metastatic non-small-cell lung cancer. Study results and caveats: Reportedly, early blood T cell clone dynamics best predicted response, with interferon-beta. TCR clones from tumors expanded in blood after radiotherapy plus ipilimumab.

Sequencing was performed on peripheral blood, taken from a patient treated with radiotherapy plus ipilimumab. The clonotype originates from a human donor with non-small cell lung cancer whose response to radiotherapy plus ipilimumab could not be evaluated. Some clones in this sample may be carry-over from other donors' samples. This chain links TRBV4-1 with TRBJ2-5, with 7 bases that match TRBD1. The CDR3 region is CASSPRTGGAETQYF. The CDR3 DNA reads TGCGCCAGCAGCCCTCGGACAGGCGGCGCGGAGACCCAGTACTTC.